These 2 T cell receptor beta chains were all obtained from the same sample, sequenced in a study of identical twins (dated by TCRdb to between 2015 and 2016). The library was made by 5' RACE. Data came from an Illumina HiSeq 2000. TCRdb redid the processing of the public reads, applying fastp at Q25 and MiXCR, and retained in-frame beta chains. CDR3 protein duplicates are merged, each entry listing the most common genes and DNA. A total of around 650,000 distinct CDR3 sequences appear in this sample, less than 9% of them only once. Roughly 1.6% of the sample goes to the ten largest clones. These same records also appear under a second study, on yellow fever vaccine responses in identical twins.

Sequencing used PBMCs. These receptors were collected from a woman aged 18-29 years in good health.

This clonotype was seen a handful of times. The genes are TRBV7-2 and TRBJ2-3, with 8 bases lining up with TRBD2. This CDR3 has 15 amino acids. V lost 3 bases and J lost 2; bases outside the gene matches: 4. Germline V lookup: CDR1 SGHTA, CDR2 FQGNSA. The DNA for the CDR3 is TGTGCCAGCAGCTTCCGGACTAGCACCACAGATACGCAGTATTTT. Its protein is CASSFRTSTTDTQYF. The whole variable domain, filled in from reference TRBV7-2 and TRBJ2-3, reads GAGVSQSPSNKVTEKGKDVELRCDPISGHTALYWYRQSLGQGLEFLIYFQGNSAPDKSGLPSDRFSAERTGGSVSTLTIQRTQQEDSAVYLCASSFRTSTTDTQYFGPGTRLTVL.

The rearrangement uses TRBV6-5 and TRBJ2-7; no clear D. Germline CDR1 MNHEY, CDR2 SVGAGI. CDR3 length: 15 residues. V lost 0 bases and J lost 2, with 11 bases in between. In DNA form, the CDR3 reads TGTGCCAGCAGTTACTCGCCGGGTGTCACCTACGAGCAGTACTTC. Protein product: CASSYSPGVTYEQYF.